In this sample, the clone carrying this TCR beta chain turned up a few times. The TCRbeta library was prepared with unique molecular identifiers. TCRdb re-analysed the PCR reads in MiXCR, keeping a single row per CDR3 protein. The table shows hundreds of thousands of distinct CDR3 sequences, with roughly 13% occurring only once. The data originate from a study of T-cell reconstitution after alpha-beta-depleted transplantation in children. The CDR3 consists of 14 residues. Germline lookup yields CDR1 DFQATT and CDR2 SNEGSKA (reference sequence). The V and J ends lost 2 bases and 6 bases respectively, with 13 bases between them.

This sequence originates from a human donor who donated a stem cell graft to a child with Fanconi anemia. The chain is built from TRBV20-1 and TRBJ1-4, with a possible D match to TRBD1 (5 bases). The sample consisted of PBMCs, taken from the stem cell graft. CDR3: CSARLGGSDEKLFF. CDR3 DNA sequence: TGCAGTGCTAGACTCGGGGGGAGCGATGAAAAACTGTTTTTT.